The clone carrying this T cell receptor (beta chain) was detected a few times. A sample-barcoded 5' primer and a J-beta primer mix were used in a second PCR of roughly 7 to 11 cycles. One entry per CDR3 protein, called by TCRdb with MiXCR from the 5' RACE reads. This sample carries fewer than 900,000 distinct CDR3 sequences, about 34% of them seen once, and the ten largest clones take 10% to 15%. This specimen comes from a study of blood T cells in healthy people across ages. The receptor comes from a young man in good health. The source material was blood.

The CDR3 protein is CASSEGQANTEAFF. The CDR3 bases are TGTGCCAGCAGTGAGGGACAGGCGAACACTGAAGCTTTCTTT. V is TRBV12-3 or TRBV12-4 and J is TRBJ1-1, with 8 bases matching TRBD1. With 5 bases clipped from V and 1 base from J, the junction kept 3 bases outside the gene matches. The CDR3 is made up of 14 amino acids.